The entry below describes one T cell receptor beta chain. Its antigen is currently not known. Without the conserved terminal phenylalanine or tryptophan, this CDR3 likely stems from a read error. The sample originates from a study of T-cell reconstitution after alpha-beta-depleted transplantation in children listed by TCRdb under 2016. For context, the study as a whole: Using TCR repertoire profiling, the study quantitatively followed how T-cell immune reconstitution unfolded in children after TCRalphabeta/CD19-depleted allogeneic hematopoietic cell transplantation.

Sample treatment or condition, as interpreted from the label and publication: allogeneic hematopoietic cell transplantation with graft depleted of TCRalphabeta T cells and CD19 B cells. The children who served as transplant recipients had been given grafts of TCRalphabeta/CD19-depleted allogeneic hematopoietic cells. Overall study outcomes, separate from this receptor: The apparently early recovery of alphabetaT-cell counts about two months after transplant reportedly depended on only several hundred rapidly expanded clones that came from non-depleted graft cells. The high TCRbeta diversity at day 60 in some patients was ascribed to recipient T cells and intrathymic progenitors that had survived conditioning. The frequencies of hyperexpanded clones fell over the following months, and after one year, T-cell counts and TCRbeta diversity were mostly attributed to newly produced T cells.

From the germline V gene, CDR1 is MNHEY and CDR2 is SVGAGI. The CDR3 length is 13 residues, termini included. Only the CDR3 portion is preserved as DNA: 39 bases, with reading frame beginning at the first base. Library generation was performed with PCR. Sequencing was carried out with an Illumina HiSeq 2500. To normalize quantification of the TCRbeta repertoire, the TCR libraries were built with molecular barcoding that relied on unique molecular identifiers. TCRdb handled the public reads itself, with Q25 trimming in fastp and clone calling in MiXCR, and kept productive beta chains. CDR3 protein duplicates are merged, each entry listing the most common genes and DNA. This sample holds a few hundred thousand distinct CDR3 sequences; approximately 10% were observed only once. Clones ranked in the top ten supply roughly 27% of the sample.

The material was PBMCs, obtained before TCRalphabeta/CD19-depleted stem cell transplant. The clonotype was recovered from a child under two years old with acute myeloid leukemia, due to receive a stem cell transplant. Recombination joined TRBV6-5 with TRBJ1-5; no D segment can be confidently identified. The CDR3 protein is CAGSLDHNQPQHL. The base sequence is TGTGCCGGCAGTTTGGACCACAATCAGCCCCAGCATTTG.